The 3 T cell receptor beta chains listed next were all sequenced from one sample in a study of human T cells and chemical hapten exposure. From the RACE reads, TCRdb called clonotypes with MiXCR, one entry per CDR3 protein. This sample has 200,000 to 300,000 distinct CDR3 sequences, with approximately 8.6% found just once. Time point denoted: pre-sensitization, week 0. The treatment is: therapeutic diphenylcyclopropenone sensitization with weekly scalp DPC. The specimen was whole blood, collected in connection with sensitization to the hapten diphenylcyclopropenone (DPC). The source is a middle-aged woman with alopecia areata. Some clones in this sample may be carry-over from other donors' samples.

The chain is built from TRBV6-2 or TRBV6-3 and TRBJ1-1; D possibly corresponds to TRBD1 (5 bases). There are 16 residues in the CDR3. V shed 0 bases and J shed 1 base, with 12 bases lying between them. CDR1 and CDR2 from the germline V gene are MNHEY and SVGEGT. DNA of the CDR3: TGTGCCAGCAGTTACTCGATGGGACGGACGAACACTGAAGCTTTCTTT. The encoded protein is CASSYSMGRTNTEAFF.

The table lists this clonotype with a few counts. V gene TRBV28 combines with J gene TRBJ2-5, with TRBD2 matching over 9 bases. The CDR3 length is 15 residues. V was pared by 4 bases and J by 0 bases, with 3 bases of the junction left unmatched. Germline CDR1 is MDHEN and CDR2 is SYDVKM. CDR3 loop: CASSSASGNQETQYF. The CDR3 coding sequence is TGTGCCAGCAGTTCAGCTAGCGGGAACCAAGAGACCCAGTACTTC.

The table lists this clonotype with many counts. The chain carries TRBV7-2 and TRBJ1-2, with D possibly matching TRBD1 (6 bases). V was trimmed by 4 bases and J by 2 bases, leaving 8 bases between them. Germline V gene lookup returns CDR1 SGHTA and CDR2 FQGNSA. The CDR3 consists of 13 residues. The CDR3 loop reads CASSSGTNYGYTF. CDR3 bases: TGTGCCAGCAGCTCAGGGACAAACTATGGCTACACCTTC.